The 29 T cell receptor beta chains listed next were all sequenced from one sample in a study of T cells after posttransplantation cyclophosphamide. Method: immunoSEQ multiplex PCR; TCRdb's copy keeps in-frame clones and lacks some. The sample has approximately 30,000 clones, around 90% seen once. The sample comprised PBMCs. Every receptor here comes from a woman aged 40 to 50 with a blood cancer, CMV-positive, and with a related stem cell donor.

The V call is TRBV7-2, the J call TRBJ2-7; TRBD1 might be the D (5 bases). CDR3 size: 16 residues. V lost 0 bases and J 4 bases, leaving 16 bases between the germline ends. Germline CDR1 reads SGHTA; CDR2 reads FQGNSA. The CDR3 here is CASSLALGELRYEQYF. The CDR3 region has the DNA TGTGCCAGCAGCTTAGCCCTAGGGGAACTACGGTACGAGCAGTACTTC.

The V gene is TRBV6-1, the J gene TRBJ1-5, with D possibly matching TRBD1 (6 bases). Germline V lookup: CDR1 MNHNS, CDR2 SASEGT. V was clipped by 2 bases and J by 1 base, with 9 bases between them. The CDR3 spans 15 residues. Written as DNA, the CDR3 is TGTGCCAGCAGTGAACAGGGGACGAGCAATCAGCCCCAGCATTTT. Its protein is CASSEQGTSNQPQHF.

V and J are TRBV4-2 and TRBJ1-1; 7 nucleotides line up with TRBD1. Germline-derived CDR1 and CDR2 are LGHNA and YNFKEQ. The CDR3 extends over 17 amino acids. V lost 0 bases to trimming and J lost 1 base; unmatched junction nucleotides: 8. The CDR3 DNA reads as TGTGCCAGCAGCCAAGATCGGACAGGAGGGGGGAACACTGAAGCTTTCTTT. This translates into CASSQDRTGGGNTEAFF.

The chain has TRBV4-3 and TRBJ2-5; 8 bases fit TRBD2. CDR3 length: 16 amino acids. Germline CDR1 reads LGHNA; CDR2 reads YSLEER. J gave up 1 base and V 1 base, and 5 bases lay outside the gene matches. The CDR3: CASSQGRGDTQETQYF. The CDR3 nucleotides are TGCGCCAGCAGCCAAGGGCGGGGGGACACCCAAGAGACCCAGTACTTC.

The rearrangement links TRBV4-1 to TRBJ1-2; D is perhaps TRBD1 (5 bases). Germline V gene lookup returns CDR1 MGHRA and CDR2 YSYEKL. The CDR3 consists of 14 residues. Trimming took 3 bases from V and 8 from J, leaving 16 bases between them. The CDR3 protein is CASSHQSGLIGYTF. DNA of the CDR3: TGCGCCAGCAGCCATCAGTCAGGGTTAATCGGCTACACCTTC.

The V call is TRBV7-2, the J call TRBJ2-1; TRBD2 matches 8 bases. The CDR3 is 17 amino acids. J gave up 0 bases and V 2 bases, and 6 bases lay outside the gene matches. Per the germline V gene, CDR1 is SGHTA and CDR2 is FQGNSA. CDR3 in amino acids: CASSLFGSGASYNEQFF. The CDR3 coding sequence is TGTGCCAGCAGCTTATTCGGTAGCGGGGCCTCCTACAATGAGCAGTTCTTC. The variable domain in full, with the rest retrieved from reference TRBV7-2 and TRBJ2-1, is GAGVSQSPSNKVTEKGKDVELRCDPISGHTALYWYRQSLGQGLEFLIYFQGNSAPDKSGLPSDRFSAERTGGSVSTLTIQRTQQEDSAVYLCASSLFGSGASYNEQFFGPGTRLTVL.

A word on this clone: The sample holds other DNA sequences that translate to the same CDR3. The chain carries TRBV5-1 and TRBJ2-2, with 7 bases fitting TRBD1. CDR1 is SGHRS and CDR2 is YFSETQ in the germline V gene. Losses at the gene ends were 1 base for V and 3 bases for J; bases not matched to a gene: 0. The CDR3 has 14 amino acids. CDR3 nucleotides: TGCGCCAGCAGCTTGACAGGGGACACCGGGGAGCTGTTTTTT. It specifies CASSLTGDTGELFF.

The chain combines TRBV7-3 with TRBJ2-2; 11 nucleotides align to TRBD2. Germline CDR1 SGHTA, CDR2 FQGTGA. This CDR3 contains 15 residues. After removal of 4 bases from V and 6 bases from J, the junction contained 4 bases not matched to a gene. This chain's CDR3 is CASSSLAGGPGELFF. For the CDR3, the DNA is TGTGCCAGCAGCTCCCTAGCGGGGGGCCCCGGGGAGCTGTTTTTT.

The chain uses TRBV9 and TRBJ1-2; 8 positions match TRBD1. V was pared by 3 bases and J by 5 bases, with 12 bases of the junction left unmatched. Germline CDR1 is SGDLS and CDR2 is YYNGEE. The CDR3 runs to 16 residues. The CDR3 DNA is TGTGCCAGCAGCGCGGGGGGACAGGTTGCACGGTATGGCTACACCTTC. This encodes CASSAGGQVARYGYTF.

This clone was recorded a few times. This chain uses TRBV2 with TRBJ2-3; unclear D gene. The CDR3 spans 13 residues. V was pared by 4 bases and J by 2 bases, with 7 bases between. CDR1 and CDR2 from the germline V gene are SNHLY and FYNNEI. The CDR3 spells CASSATYTDTQYF. CDR3 nucleotide sequence: TGTGCCAGCAGTGCGACTTACACAGATACGCAGTATTTT.

This clone is a singleton in its sample. The rearrangement links TRBV28 to TRBJ1-3, with D perhaps matching TRBD1 (5 bases). Germline values: CDR1 MDHEN, CDR2 SYDVKM. V lost 2 bases and J lost 0, with 11 bases in between. This CDR3 has 16 amino acids. The CDR3 DNA sequence: TGTGCCAGCAGTTTAGGGGGGAGCGGCTCTGGAAACACCATATATTTT. Its protein product is CASSLGGSGSGNTIYF.

This rearrangement joins TRBV28 to TRBJ1-5; 7 bases are shared with TRBD1. CDR3 length: 16 residues. The germline CDR1 and CDR2 sequences are MDHEN and SYDVKM. The V segment lost 6 bases and the J segment 1 base; nucleotides outside the gene matches: 9. The CDR3 sequence: CASSIHRGLSNQPQHF. The CDR3 DNA sequence: TGTGCCAGCAGCATCCACAGGGGCCTGAGCAATCAGCCCCAGCATTTT.

This clone appeared a single time. The chain employs TRBV6-6 and TRBJ2-2, with D perhaps TRBD2 (5 bases). CDR1 and CDR2 (germline): MNHNY, SVGAGI (reference sequence). The CDR3 loop spans 15 amino acids. V lost 10 bases and J lost 5, with 20 bases in between. DNA of the CDR3: TGTGCCACCCGGGGTGCGGTTCGCGCAACCGGGGAGCTGTTTTTT. Amino acids: CATRGAVRATGELFF.

The rearrangement links TRBV5-6 to TRBJ2-2; maybe TRBD2 (5 bases). Trimming stripped 0 bases from V and 5 bases from J, with 5 bases between. There are 13 residues in the CDR3. Germline V gives CDR1 SGHDT, CDR2 YYEEEE. CDR3 region: CASSLAGTGELFF. CDR3 nucleotide sequence: TGTGCCAGCAGCTTGGCGGGGACCGGGGAGCTGTTTTTT.

This chain uses TRBV5-5 with TRBJ2-4, with a possible D match to TRBD1 (6 bases). V was clipped by 0 bases and J by 3 bases, with 10 bases between them. CDR3 length: 15 amino acids. Germline assignment: CDR1 SGHKS and CDR2 YYEKEE (reference sequence). CDR3 bases: TGTGCCAGCAGCTTGGGTACAGGGTTCAAAAACATTCAGTACTTC. Amino acids: CASSLGTGFKNIQYF.

V and J are TRBV5-8 and TRBJ2-6; D perhaps matches TRBD1 (6 bases). Germline CDR1 reads SGHTS; CDR2 reads YDEGEE. Trimming pared 1 base from V and 3 bases from J, leaving 11 bases between. The CDR3 length is 16 residues. The CDR3 here is CASSLRTGSGANVLTF. CDR3 DNA: TGTGCCAGCAGCTTGAGAACAGGGAGTGGGGCCAACGTCCTGACTTTC.

There are a few counts of this clone. The rearrangement links TRBV5-1 to TRBJ1-1; 8 bases match TRBD1. There are 13 residues in the CDR3. The germline gives CDR1 SGHRS, CDR2 YFSETQ. J lost 7 bases, V lost 4 bases, and 6 bases had no gene match. The CDR3 DNA reads TGCGCCAGCAGCGTGGACAGGGTAGATGAAGCTTTCTTT. Amino acid sequence: CASSVDRVDEAFF.

This chain joins TRBV28 and TRBJ2-2, with 8 bases that match TRBD1. Germline values: CDR1 MDHEN, CDR2 SYDVKM. The CDR3 runs to 18 residues. J was trimmed by 0 bases and V by 4 bases; bases with no gene match: 10. The CDR3 is CASSSPWRTGTNTGELFF. The CDR3 coding sequence is TGTGCCAGCAGTTCCCCATGGAGGACAGGGACGAACACCGGGGAGCTGTTTTTT.

The chain carries TRBV19 and TRBJ1-5, with 7 nucleotides matching TRBD1. This CDR3 is 16 amino acids long. Germline CDR1 is LNHDA and CDR2 is SQIVND (reference sequence). Germline trimming cut 3 bases from V and 3 bases from J; bases unmatched to any gene: 8. The CDR3: CASSMGTGANNQPQHF. The CDR3 DNA is TGTGCCAGTAGTATGGGTACAGGGGCGAACAATCAGCCCCAGCATTTT.

The chain employs TRBV5-1 and TRBJ1-1; tentatively, D is TRBD1 (6 bases). Germline CDR1 is SGHRS and CDR2 is YFSETQ. The germline V and J ends were trimmed by 0 bases and 5 bases, with 14 bases remaining between them. CDR3 length equals 15 residues. For the CDR3, the DNA is TGCGCCAGCAGCTTGGCCGTGGGGGCGGCTACTGAAGCTTTCTTT. It encodes CASSLAVGAATEAFF. The full variable domain, its missing parts supplied by reference TRBV5-1 and TRBJ1-1, is KAGVTQTPRYLIKTRGQQVTLSCSPISGHRSVSWYQQTPGQGLQFLFEYFSETQRNKGNFPGRFSGRQFSNSRSEMNVSTLELGDSALYLCASSLAVGAATEAFFGQGTRLTVV.

This rearrangement joins TRBV9 to TRBJ1-4; D is unclear. CDR3 length: 15 amino acids. Germline V gene lookup returns CDR1 SGDLS and CDR2 YYNGEE. V gave up 2 bases and J gave up 0 bases, with 8 bases separating them. CDR3 nucleotides: TGTGCCAGCAGCGTTGGGCAGGCAACTAATGAAAAACTGTTTTTT. Translated, it gives CASSVGQATNEKLFF.

The chain uses TRBV15 and TRBJ2-5; D possibly corresponds to TRBD1 (6 bases). Germline CDR1 reads LNHNV; CDR2 reads YYDKDF (reference sequence). CDR3 length: 16 residues. Between the trimmed V and J ends, which lost 3 bases and 5 bases, there was a span of 19 bases. The CDR3 spells CATSREQGGRGETQYF. The CDR3 DNA is TGTGCCACCAGCAGGGAACAGGGCGGCCGGGGTGAGACCCAGTACTTC.

The rearrangement joins TRBV5-1 to TRBJ2-7; TRBD1 agrees at 9 bases. CDR1 is SGHRS and CDR2 is YFSETQ in the germline V gene. Trimming cost V 3 bases and J 5 bases; bases outside gene matches: 3. The CDR3 extends over 13 amino acids. The CDR3 region is CASSWGQGNEQYF. The CDR3 DNA reads TGCGCCAGCAGCTGGGGACAGGGCAACGAGCAGTACTTC.

This chain connects TRBV6-5 to TRBJ2-7; the D gene is possibly TRBD2 (6 bases). Germline V gene data show CDR1 as MNHEY and CDR2 as SVGAGI. The CDR3 is made up of 13 amino acids. The ends were cut back, 5 bases at V and 3 bases at J, with 11 bases in the middle. The chain's CDR3 is CASSEGLSYEQYF. The CDR3 region has the DNA TGTGCCAGCAGTGAGGGACTGAGCTACGAGCAGTACTTC.

V and J are TRBV23-1 and TRBJ2-1, with a tentative D call TRBD2 (5 bases). TRBV23-1 is an ORF, and what it does is uncertain. The CDR3 consists of 17 residues. V was trimmed by 0 bases and J by 6 bases, leaving 18 bases between them. DNA for the CDR3: TGCGCCAGCAGTCAATCGATCGAAGAGGGTTCCGGCAATGAGCAGTTCTTC. Translation gives CASSQSIEEGSGNEQFF.

The genes are TRBV4-2 and TRBJ2-2; 8 nucleotides agree with TRBD2. V shed 3 bases and J 1 base; nucleotides not matched to a gene: 19. This CDR3 has 21 amino acids. CDR1 LGHNA and CDR2 YNFKEQ come from the germline V gene. The CDR3 region is CASSHPRGLAGWEENTGELFF. CDR3 coding DNA: TGTGCCAGCAGCCACCCCCGGGGGCTAGCGGGTTGGGAAGAGAACACCGGGGAGCTGTTTTTT.

The sample holds one count of this clone. The sample holds other DNA sequences that translate to the same CDR3. This chain links TRBV5-1 with TRBJ2-1, with TRBD2 matching 10 bases. The CDR3 sequence is 14 residues long. V trimming: 3 bases; J trimming: 4 bases; junction bases outside the gene matches: 1. CDR1 and CDR2 from the germline V gene are SGHRS and YFSETQ. CDR3 sequence (DNA): TGCGCCAGCAGCTCTAGCGGGGGATACAATGAGCAGTTCTTC. This encodes CASSSSGGYNEQFF.

The chain joins TRBV2 to TRBJ1-2; TRBD1 is a possible D gene (5 bases). V was pared by 10 bases and J by 0 bases, with 12 bases between. Germline V CDR1 and CDR2: SNHLY, FYNNEI. The CDR3 totals 13 residues. The CDR3 nucleotides are TGTGCCACCGGGGGGGGAGCTAACTATGGCTACACCTTC. Its translation: CATGGGANYGYTF.

The chain links TRBV27 to TRBJ2-3; 11 bases line up with TRBD2. Germline V gene lookup returns CDR1 MNHEY and CDR2 SMNVEV (reference sequence). This CDR3 contains 16 residues. Germline trimming cut 2 bases from V and 2 bases from J; bases unmatched to any gene: 3. The CDR3 DNA follows: TGTGCCAGCAGTTTAGGGACTAGCGGAAACACAGATACGCAGTATTTT. Translated, it gives CASSLGTSGNTDTQYF.